One and the same sample provided the 21 T cell receptor beta chains below, sequenced in a study of blood T cell repertoires in COVID-19. Assay used: immunoSEQ multiplex PCR; TCRdb lists only in-frame clones, some missing. The data contain roughly 100,000 clones, roughly nine tenths of them singletons. The sequenced sample consisted of peripheral blood. The source is a man aged 50 to 60 with active COVID-19.

This clone appeared a few times. The chain employs TRBV10-3 and TRBJ1-5; the D is unclear. Germline CDR1 reads ENHRY; CDR2 reads SYGVKD. The CDR3 loop spans 16 amino acids. V dropped 4 bases and J dropped 6 bases, with 19 bases sitting between them. In DNA, the CDR3 is TGTGCCATCAGTGCGATTTCTGTCGAAGGAGGTCAGCCCCAGCATTTT. As protein: CAISAISVEGGQPQHF.

The CDR3 region is CASSLGQPNSPLHF. CDR3 DNA: TGTGCCAGCAGCTTGGGACAGCCGAATTCACCCCTCCACTTT. J is TRBJ1-6 and V is TRBV5-5; possibly TRBD1 for D (5 bases). The CDR3 has 14 residues. Looked up from germline, CDR1 is SGHKS and CDR2 is YYEKEE (reference sequence). The ends were cut back, 0 bases at V and 7 bases at J, with 8 bases in the middle.

The chain joins TRBV12-5 to TRBJ2-1; the match to TRBD1 covers 11 bases. Germline V lookup: CDR1 LGHNT, CDR2 FRNRAP. CDR3 size: 16 residues. V was clipped by 2 bases and J by 5 bases; unmatched bases: 5. DNA of the CDR3: TGTGCTAGTGGTTTGCCGCCGGGACAGGGGGACAATGAGCAGTTCTTC. It codes for CASGLPPGQGDNEQFF.

The V and J genes are TRBV6-1 and TRBJ1-6; D is unclear. The germline V and J ends were trimmed by 3 bases and 8 bases, with 14 bases remaining between them. This CDR3 is built from 15 residues. Germline loops: CDR1 MNHNS, CDR2 SASEGT. The chain's CDR3 is CASSETEGWDSPLHF. The CDR3 DNA sequence: TGTGCCAGCAGTGAGACGGAGGGCTGGGATTCACCCCTCCACTTT.

The chain combines TRBV4-1 with TRBJ2-5; 11 bases are shared with TRBD1. The CDR3 is made up of 15 amino acids. J lost 5 bases, V lost 2 bases, and 4 bases had no gene match. Germline assignment: CDR1 MGHRA and CDR2 YSYEKL. The CDR3 sequence: CASSQRTGGSETQYF. The DNA of the CDR3 is TGCGCCAGCAGCCAACGGACAGGGGGCAGCGAGACCCAGTACTTC.

The gene calls are TRBV6-1 and TRBJ1-6, with TRBD1 matching 12 bases. Germline-derived CDR1 and CDR2 are MNHNS and SASEGT. Trimming at V came to 6 bases and at J to 7 bases, leaving 10 bases not matched to a gene. This CDR3 has 17 residues. CDR3 bases: TGTGCCAGCAGGGAAAGGGACAGGGGGCGCGAGAATTCACCCCTCCACTTT. Its protein product is CASRERDRGRENSPLHF.

V usage is TRBV6-5 and J usage is TRBJ2-7, with D tentatively TRBD1 (6 bases). The V gene lost 6 bases and the J gene lost 9 bases, with 15 bases spanning the gap. The CDR3 has 12 amino acids. Germline assignment: CDR1 MNHEY and CDR2 SVGAGI. The CDR3 protein is CASRDRFAGQYF. CDR3 sequence (DNA): TGTGCCAGCAGAGACAGGTTCGCGGGGCAGTACTTC.

This chain joins TRBV19 and TRBJ2-3; 8 nucleotides align to TRBD1. Unmatched junction bases numbered 0, after V lost 4 bases and J lost 3 bases. Germline V CDR1 and CDR2: LNHDA, SQIVND (reference sequence). The CDR3 length is 13 residues. CDR3 nucleotides: TGTGCCAGTAGTAGGACAGGGACAGATACGCAGTATTTT. Its translation is CASSRTGTDTQYF.

The V gene is TRBV9, the J gene TRBJ2-5; tentative D call: TRBD2 (5 bases). The CDR3 has 13 residues. Germline CDR1 is SGDLS and CDR2 is YYNGEE. The V and J ends lost 3 bases and 2 bases respectively, with 8 bases between them. The CDR3 nucleotides read TGTGCCAGCAGCGGGACTTTACAAGAGACCCAGTACTTC. Its translation is CASSGTLQETQYF.

V and J are TRBV15 and TRBJ1-2; tentative D call: TRBD1 (5 bases). This CDR3 is 14 amino acids long. Trimming removed 5 bases from V and 3 bases from J, with 13 bases in between. Germline values: CDR1 LNHNV, CDR2 YYDKDF (reference sequence). Here the CDR3 DNA reads TGTGCCACCAGCGGCGGGCGGGGGGACTATGGCTACACCTTC. It codes for CATSGGRGDYGYTF.

This chain connects TRBV9 to TRBJ1-1, with a weak D call TRBD1 (6 bases). V lost 2 bases, J lost 0 bases, and 17 bases lay in between. The CDR3 is 17 residues long. Germline values: CDR1 SGDLS, CDR2 YYNGEE. CDR3 nucleotides: TGTGCCAGCAGCGTGGGCACCGCAGGGGCTCTGAACACTGAAGCTTTCTTT. Its translation: CASSVGTAGALNTEAFF.

This clone was found once. The chain recombines TRBV3-1 (or the pseudogene TRBV3-2) with TRBJ1-6; possibly TRBD1 for D (5 bases). CDR3 length: 19 residues. Germline values: CDR1 LGHDT, CDR2 YNNKEL (reference sequence). The ends were cut back, 1 base at V and 0 bases at J, with 16 bases in the middle. The CDR3 reads CASSQGWMGQSSYNSPLHF. CDR3 nucleotide sequence: TGTGCCAGCAGCCAAGGATGGATGGGGCAAAGCTCCTATAATTCACCCCTCCACTTT.

This sequence joins TRBV19 and TRBJ2-3; no reliable D call. The CDR3 consists of 14 residues. Trimming cost V 5 bases and J 0 bases, with 9 bases left between them. CDR1 is LNHDA and CDR2 is SQIVND in the germline V gene (reference sequence). CDR3 DNA: TGTGCCAGTAGTCCCTTCTCTAGCACAGATACGCAGTATTTT. It yields the protein CASSPFSSTDTQYF.

This rearrangement joins TRBV21-1 to TRBJ1-1; the DNA was not compared with TRBD1, the D call given in the table. TRBV21-1 is designated a pseudogene. The CDR3 is 15 amino acids. CDR3 sequence: CASSRCSGGTTEAFF. CDR3 sequence (DNA): TGTGCCAGCAGCAGATGCTCAGGGGGGACGACTGAAGCTTTCTTT.

V is TRBV6-5 and J is TRBJ2-3; a weak D match, TRBD2 (6 bases). The CDR3 runs to 14 residues. V was trimmed by 6 bases and J by 3 bases, leaving 13 bases between them. CDR1 and CDR2 (germline): MNHEY, SVGAGI. CDR3 nucleotide sequence: TGTGCCAGCAGCCGCGGGGTCTCAACAGATACGCAGTATTTT. This encodes CASSRGVSTDTQYF.

This chain links TRBV19 with TRBJ1-1, with D tentatively TRBD1 (6 bases). There are 17 residues in the CDR3. V lost 4 bases to trimming and J lost 5 bases, with 23 bases between them. From germline, CDR1 is LNHDA and CDR2 SQIVND (reference sequence). CDR3 DNA sequence: TGTGCCAGTAGTAGCGGATTGGGGACAAAGCCAGGGACTGAAGCTTTCTTT. It translates to CASSSGLGTKPGTEAFF.

Only a few counts were recorded for this clone. V and J are TRBV28 and TRBJ1-5, with D possibly being TRBD1 (5 bases). This CDR3 spans 14 amino acids. Germline assignment: CDR1 MDHEN and CDR2 SYDVKM. The V end lost 7 bases, the J end lost 2 bases, and 12 bases lay between the germline ends. The CDR3 loop reads CASTSGRGNQPQHF. CDR3 DNA: TGTGCCAGCACCTCAGGGAGGGGCAATCAGCCCCAGCATTTT.

The chain employs TRBV5-1 and TRBJ2-1; 9 bases line up with TRBD2. V shed 0 bases, J shed 0 bases, and the junction held 1 base outside the gene matches. CDR3 length equals 16 residues. CDR1 is SGHRS and CDR2 is YFSETQ in the germline V gene. CDR3 sequence reads: CASSLERGDSYNEQFF. CDR3 coding DNA: TGCGCCAGCAGCTTGGAGCGGGGGGACTCCTACAATGAGCAGTTCTTC.

The chain combines TRBV20-1 with TRBJ2-7; 11 bases agree with TRBD1. Germline lookup yields CDR1 DFQATT and CDR2 SNEGSKA (reference sequence). This CDR3 is 11 amino acids long. This chain's CDR3 is CAGTGGYEQYF. Written as DNA, the CDR3 is TGCGCCGGGACAGGGGGTTACGAGCAGTACTTC.

The CDR3 loop reads CASSLGGVGNSPLHF. The CDR3 coding sequence is TGTGCCAGCAGCTTAGGGGGGGTCGGTAACTCACCCCTCCACTTT. This chain joins TRBV5-6 and TRBJ1-6; TRBD1 is a possible D gene (6 bases). The CDR3 totals 15 residues. Germline V lookup: CDR1 SGHDT, CDR2 YYEEEE. The V gene lost 2 bases and the J gene lost 10 bases, with 16 bases spanning the gap.

This sequence joins TRBV5-5 and TRBJ1-1, with D perhaps TRBD1 (5 bases). This CDR3 contains 16 residues. Germline-derived CDR1 and CDR2 are SGHKS and YYEKEE (reference sequence). V was pared by 0 bases and J by 4 bases, with 16 bases between. The CDR3 reads CASSLDLPGQGTEAFF. The CDR3 coding sequence is TGTGCCAGCAGCTTGGATCTTCCCGGCCAGGGCACTGAAGCTTTCTTT.